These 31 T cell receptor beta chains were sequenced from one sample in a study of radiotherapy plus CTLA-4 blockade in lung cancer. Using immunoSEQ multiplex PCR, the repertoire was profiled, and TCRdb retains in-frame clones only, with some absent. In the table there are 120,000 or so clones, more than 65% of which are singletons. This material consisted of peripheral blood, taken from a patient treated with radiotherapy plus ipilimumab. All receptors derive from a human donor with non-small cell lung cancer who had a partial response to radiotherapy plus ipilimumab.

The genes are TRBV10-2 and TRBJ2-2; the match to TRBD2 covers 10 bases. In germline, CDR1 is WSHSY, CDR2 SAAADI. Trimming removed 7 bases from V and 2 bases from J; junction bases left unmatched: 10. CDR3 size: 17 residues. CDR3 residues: CASKRTSGDYNTGELFF. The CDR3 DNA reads TGCGCCAGCAAACGGACTAGCGGAGACTACAACACCGGGGAGCTGTTTTTT.

CDR3 nucleotides: TGTGCCAGTAGTCCACAGGGCTACGAGCAGTACTTC. It specifies CASSPQGYEQYF. The chain joins TRBV19 to TRBJ2-7; D is perhaps TRBD1 (6 bases). This CDR3 is 12 amino acids long. The germline CDR1 and CDR2 sequences are LNHDA and SQIVND (reference sequence). The V and J ends lost 5 bases and 3 bases respectively, with 8 bases between them.

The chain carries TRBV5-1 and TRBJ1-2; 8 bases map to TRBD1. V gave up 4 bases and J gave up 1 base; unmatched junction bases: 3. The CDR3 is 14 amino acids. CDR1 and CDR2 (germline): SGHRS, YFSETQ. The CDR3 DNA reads TGCGCCAGCAGCACCGGACAGGGTAACTATGGCTACACCTTC. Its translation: CASSTGQGNYGYTF.

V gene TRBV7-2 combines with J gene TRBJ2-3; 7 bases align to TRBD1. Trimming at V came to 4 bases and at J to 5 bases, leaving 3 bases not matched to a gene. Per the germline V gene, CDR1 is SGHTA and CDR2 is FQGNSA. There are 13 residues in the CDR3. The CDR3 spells CASSYNRGDTQYF. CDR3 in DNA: TGTGCCAGCAGCTATAACAGGGGAGATACGCAGTATTTT.

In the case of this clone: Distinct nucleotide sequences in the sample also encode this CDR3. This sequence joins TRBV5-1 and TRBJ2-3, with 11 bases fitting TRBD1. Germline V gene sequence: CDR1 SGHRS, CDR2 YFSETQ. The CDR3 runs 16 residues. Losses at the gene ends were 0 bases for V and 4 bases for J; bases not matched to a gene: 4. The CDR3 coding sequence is TGCGCCAGCAGCTTGGCGCGGACAGGGGGCGCAGATACGCAGTATTTT. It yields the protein CASSLARTGGADTQYF.

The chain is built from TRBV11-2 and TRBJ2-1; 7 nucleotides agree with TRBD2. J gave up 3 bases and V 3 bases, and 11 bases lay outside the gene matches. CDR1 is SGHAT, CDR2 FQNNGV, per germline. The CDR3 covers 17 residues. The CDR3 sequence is CASSFPRLADIYNEQFF. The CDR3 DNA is TGTGCCAGCAGCTTTCCTCGGCTAGCGGATATCTACAATGAGCAGTTCTTC.

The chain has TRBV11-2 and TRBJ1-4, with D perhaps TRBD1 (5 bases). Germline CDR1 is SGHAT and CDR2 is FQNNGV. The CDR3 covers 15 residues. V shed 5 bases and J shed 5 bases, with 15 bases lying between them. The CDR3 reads CASSPGGTRNEKLFF. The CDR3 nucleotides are TGTGCCAGCAGCCCGGGCGGGACCCGCAATGAAAAACTGTTTTTT.

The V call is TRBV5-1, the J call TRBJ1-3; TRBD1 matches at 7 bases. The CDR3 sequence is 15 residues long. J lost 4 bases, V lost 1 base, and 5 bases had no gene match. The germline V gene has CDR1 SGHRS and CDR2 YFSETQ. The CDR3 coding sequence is TGCGCCAGCAGCTTGCAGGGGGGTGGAGGAAACACCATATATTTT. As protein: CASSLQGGGGNTIYF.

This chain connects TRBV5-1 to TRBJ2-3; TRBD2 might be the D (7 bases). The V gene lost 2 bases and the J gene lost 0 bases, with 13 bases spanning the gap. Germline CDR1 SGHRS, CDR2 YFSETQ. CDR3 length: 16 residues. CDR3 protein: CASSFRAGASTDTQYF. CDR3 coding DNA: TGCGCCAGCAGCTTCAGGGCGGGGGCTAGCACAGATACGCAGTATTTT.

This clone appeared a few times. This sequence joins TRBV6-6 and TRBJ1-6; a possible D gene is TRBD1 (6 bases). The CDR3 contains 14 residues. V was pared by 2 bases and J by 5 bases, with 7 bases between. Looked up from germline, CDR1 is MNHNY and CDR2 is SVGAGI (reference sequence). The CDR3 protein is CASSYGQNNSPLHF. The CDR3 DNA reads TGTGCCAGCAGTTACGGACAGAATAATTCACCCCTCCACTTT.

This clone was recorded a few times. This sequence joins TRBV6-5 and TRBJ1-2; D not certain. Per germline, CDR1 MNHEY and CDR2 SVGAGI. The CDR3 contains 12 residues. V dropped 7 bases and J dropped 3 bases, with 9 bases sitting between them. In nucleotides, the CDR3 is TGTGCCAGCATCGGTGATGACTATGGCTACACCTTC. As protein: CASIGDDYGYTF.

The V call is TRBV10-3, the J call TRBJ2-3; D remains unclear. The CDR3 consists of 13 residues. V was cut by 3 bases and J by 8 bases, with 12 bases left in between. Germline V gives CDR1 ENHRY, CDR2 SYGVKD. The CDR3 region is CAISDSTPPTQYF. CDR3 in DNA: TGTGCCATCAGTGACTCGACTCCTCCTACGCAGTATTTT.

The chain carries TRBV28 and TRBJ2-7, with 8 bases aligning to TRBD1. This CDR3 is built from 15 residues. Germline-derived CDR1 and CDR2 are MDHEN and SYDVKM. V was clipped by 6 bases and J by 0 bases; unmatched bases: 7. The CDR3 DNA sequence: TGTGCCAGCAGCCAGACAGGGGCGAGCTCCTACGAGCAGTACGTC. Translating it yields CASSQTGASSYEQYV.

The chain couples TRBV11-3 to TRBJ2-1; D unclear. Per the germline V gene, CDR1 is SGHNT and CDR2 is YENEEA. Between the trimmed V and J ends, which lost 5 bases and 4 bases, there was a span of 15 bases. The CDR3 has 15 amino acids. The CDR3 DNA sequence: TGTGCCAGCAGCCCTCGTGGTTCCGCGTACAATGAGCAGTTCTTC. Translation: CASSPRGSAYNEQFF.

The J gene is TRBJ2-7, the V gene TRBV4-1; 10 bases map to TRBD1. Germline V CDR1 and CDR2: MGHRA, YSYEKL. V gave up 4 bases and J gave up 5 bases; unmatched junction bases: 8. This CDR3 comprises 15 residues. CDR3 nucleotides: TGCGCCAGCAGCCCGACAGGGGGCGCGGCGAACGAGCAGTACTTC. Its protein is CASSPTGGAANEQYF.

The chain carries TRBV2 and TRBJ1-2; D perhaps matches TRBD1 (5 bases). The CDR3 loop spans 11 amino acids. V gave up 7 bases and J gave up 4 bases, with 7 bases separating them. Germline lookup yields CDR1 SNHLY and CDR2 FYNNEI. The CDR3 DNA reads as TGTGCCAGCAACCAGGGCTATGGCTACACCTTC. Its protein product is CASNQGYGYTF.

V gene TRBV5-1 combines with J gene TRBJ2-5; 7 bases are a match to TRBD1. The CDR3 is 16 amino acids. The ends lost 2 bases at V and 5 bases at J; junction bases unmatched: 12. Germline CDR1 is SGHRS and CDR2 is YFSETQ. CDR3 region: CASSFTGQTIVETQYF. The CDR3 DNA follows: TGCGCCAGCAGCTTTACGGGACAGACCATTGTGGAGACCCAGTACTTC.

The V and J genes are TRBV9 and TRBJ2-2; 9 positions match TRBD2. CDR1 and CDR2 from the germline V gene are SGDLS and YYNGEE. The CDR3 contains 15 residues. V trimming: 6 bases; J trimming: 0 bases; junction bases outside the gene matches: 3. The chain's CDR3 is CASKGGRANTGELFF. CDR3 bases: TGTGCCAGCAAGGGCGGGAGGGCGAACACCGGGGAGCTGTTTTTT.

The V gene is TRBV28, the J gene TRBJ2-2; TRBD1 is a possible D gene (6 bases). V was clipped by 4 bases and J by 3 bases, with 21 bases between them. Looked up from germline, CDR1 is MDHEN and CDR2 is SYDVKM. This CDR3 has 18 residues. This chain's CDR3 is CASSSHPGVGGDTGELFF. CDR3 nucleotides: TGTGCCAGCAGTTCTCATCCAGGGGTTGGGGGCGACACCGGGGAGCTGTTTTTT.

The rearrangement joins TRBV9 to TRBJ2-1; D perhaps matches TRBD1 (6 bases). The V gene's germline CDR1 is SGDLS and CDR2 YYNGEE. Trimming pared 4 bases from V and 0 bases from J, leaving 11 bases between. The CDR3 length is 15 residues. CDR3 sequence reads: CASSLRQDSYNEQFF. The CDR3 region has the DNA TGTGCCAGCAGCTTACGACAGGACTCCTACAATGAGCAGTTCTTC.

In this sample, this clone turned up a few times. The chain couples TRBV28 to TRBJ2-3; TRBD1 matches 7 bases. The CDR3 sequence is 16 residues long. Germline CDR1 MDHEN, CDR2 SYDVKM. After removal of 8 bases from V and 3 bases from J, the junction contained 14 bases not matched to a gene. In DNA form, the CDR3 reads TGTGCCAGCCGGGACAGCGAAGGTTTCGGTACAGATACGCAGTATTTT. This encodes CASRDSEGFGTDTQYF.

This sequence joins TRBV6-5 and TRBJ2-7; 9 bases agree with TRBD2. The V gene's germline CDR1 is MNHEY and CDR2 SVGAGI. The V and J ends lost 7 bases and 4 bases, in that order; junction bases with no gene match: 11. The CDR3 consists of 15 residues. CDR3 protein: CASTSPGLAGYEQYF. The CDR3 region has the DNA TGTGCCAGCACCAGCCCGGGGCTAGCGGGGTACGAGCAGTACTTC.

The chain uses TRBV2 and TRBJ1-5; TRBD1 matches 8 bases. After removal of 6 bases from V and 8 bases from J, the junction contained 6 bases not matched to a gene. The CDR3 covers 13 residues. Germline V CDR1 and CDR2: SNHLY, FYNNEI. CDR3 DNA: TGTGCCAGCAGCGAGGACAGGGTCAAGCCCCAGCATTTT. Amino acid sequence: CASSEDRVKPQHF.

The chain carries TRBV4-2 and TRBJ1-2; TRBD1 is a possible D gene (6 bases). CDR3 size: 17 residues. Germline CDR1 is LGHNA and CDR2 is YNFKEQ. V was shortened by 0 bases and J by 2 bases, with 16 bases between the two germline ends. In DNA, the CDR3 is TGTGCCAGCAGCCAAGAGGCTCTCCAGGGGCAAAACTATGGCTACACCTTC. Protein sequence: CASSQEALQGQNYGYTF.

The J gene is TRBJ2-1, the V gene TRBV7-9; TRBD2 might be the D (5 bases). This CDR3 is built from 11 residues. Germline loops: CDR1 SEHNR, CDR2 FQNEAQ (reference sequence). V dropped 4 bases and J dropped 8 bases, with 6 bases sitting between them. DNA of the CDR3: TGTGCCAGCAGCTCGGGGTATGAGCAGTTCTTC. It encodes CASSSGYEQFF.

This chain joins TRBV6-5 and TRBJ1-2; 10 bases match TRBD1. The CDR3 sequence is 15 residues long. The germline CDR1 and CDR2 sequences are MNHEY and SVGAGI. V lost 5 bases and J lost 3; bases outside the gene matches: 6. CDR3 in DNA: TGTGCCAGCAGTCCCTCGGGACAGGGGTACTATGGCTACACCTTC. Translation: CASSPSGQGYYGYTF.

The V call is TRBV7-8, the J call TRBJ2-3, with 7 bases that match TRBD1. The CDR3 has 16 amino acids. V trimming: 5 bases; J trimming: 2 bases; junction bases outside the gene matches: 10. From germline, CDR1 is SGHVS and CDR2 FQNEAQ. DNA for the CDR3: TGTGCCAGCAGCCAAGGGGGCAGATTGTACACAGATACGCAGTATTTT. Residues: CASSQGGRLYTDTQYF.

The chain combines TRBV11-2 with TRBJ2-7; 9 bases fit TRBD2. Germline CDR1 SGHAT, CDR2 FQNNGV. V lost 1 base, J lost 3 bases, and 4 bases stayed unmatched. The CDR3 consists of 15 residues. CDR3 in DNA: TGTGCCAGCAGCTTAGGGTCTAGCGGGGTCTACGAGCAGTACGTC. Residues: CASSLGSSGVYEQYV.

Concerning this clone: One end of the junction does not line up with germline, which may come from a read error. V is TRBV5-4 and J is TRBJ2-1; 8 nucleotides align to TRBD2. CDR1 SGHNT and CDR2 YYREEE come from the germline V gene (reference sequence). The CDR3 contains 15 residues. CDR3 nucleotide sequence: TGTGCCAGCAGCTTGAGTAGCGGGACCTACAATGGGCAGTTCTTC. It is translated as CASSLSSGTYNGQFF.

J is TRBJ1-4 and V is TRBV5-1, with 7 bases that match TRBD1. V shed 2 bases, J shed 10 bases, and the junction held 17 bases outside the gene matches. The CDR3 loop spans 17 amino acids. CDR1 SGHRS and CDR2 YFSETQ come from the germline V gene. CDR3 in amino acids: CASSLGYDRAQPGKLFF. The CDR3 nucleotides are TGCGCCAGCAGCTTAGGTTACGACAGGGCCCAGCCTGGAAAACTGTTTTTT. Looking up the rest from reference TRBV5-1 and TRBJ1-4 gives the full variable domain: KAGVTQTPRYLIKTRGQQVTLSCSPISGHRSVSWYQQTPGQGLQFLFEYFSETQRNKGNFPGRFSGRQFSNSRSEMNVSTLELGDSALYLCASSLGYDRAQPGKLFFGSGTQLSVL.

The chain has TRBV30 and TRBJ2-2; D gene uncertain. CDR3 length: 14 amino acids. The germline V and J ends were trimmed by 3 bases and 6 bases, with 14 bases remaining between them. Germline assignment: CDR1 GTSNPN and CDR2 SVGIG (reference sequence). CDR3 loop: CAWSAVGSAGELFF. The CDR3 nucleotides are TGTGCCTGGAGCGCCGTCGGGTCCGCCGGGGAGCTGTTTTTT.